The clone carrying this T cell receptor beta chain was seen a few times. What it binds is unknown. TCRdb reanalysed the 5' RACE reads using MiXCR and keeps one entry per CDR3 protein. Here the sample spans roughly 170,000 distinct CDR3 sequences, approximately 17% being singletons. This specimen comes from a study of T-cell memory formation after mild COVID-19. The CDR3 loop spans 12 amino acids. Deletions cut 3 bases from V and 4 bases from J, with 6 bases between. Study results and limitations: SARS-CoV-2 specificity of second-wave clones peaking day 37 was unconfirmed. For contracting clones, CD4+ ones sat mainly in CM and EM, CD8+ in EMRA. Later expanders leaned CD4+, whereas clones that contracted between day 15 and 85 were balanced CD4/CD8.

This rearrangement joins TRBV12-3 or TRBV12-4 to TRBJ2-5; unclear D gene. The sample was PBMCs or a T cell subset sorted from them (not recorded which). The sequence derives from a man in his late teens or twenties who had mild COVID-19 (a few samples of this study predate the infection). Cell type and time point are not known. This chain's CDR3 is CASSLMRETQYF. The CDR3, as DNA: TGTGCCAGCAGTTTGATGCGAGAGACCCAGTACTTC.